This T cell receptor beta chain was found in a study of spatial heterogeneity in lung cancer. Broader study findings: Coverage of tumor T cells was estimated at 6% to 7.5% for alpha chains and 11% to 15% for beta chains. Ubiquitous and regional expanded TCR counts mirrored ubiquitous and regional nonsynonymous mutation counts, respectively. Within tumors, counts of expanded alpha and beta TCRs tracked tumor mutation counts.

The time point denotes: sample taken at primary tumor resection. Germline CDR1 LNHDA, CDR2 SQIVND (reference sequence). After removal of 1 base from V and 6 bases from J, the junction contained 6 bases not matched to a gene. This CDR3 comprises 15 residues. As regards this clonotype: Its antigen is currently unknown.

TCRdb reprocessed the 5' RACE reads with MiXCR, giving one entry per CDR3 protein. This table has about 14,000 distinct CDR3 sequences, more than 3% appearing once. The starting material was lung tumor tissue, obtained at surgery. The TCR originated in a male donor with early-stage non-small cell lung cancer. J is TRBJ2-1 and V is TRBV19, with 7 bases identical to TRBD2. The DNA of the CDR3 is TGTGCCAGTAGTATAGCGGGGGGTCTCCGCAATGAGCAGTTCTTC. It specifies CASSIAGGLRNEQFF.